This T cell receptor (beta chain) was recorded in a study of identical twins. TCRdb passed the 5' RACE reads through MiXCR, listing each CDR3 protein once. This table has around 1.7 million distinct CDR3 sequences, more than 30% appearing once. The sample holds a few counts of this clonotype. This CDR3 has 14 residues. The germline V and J ends were trimmed by 7 bases and 2 bases, with 15 bases remaining between them. This chain uses TRBV12-3 or TRBV12-4 with TRBJ2-7, with D uncertain. This clonotype was sampled from a newborn girl in good health. Sequenced input: cord blood. The CDR3 protein is CASTPGVPTYEQYF. DNA for the CDR3: TGTGCCAGCACTCCCGGAGTGCCCACCTACGAGCAGTACTTC.